A selection of T cell receptor beta chains follows, all from one sample in a study of blood T cell repertoires in COVID-19. The method was immunoSEQ multiplex PCR; TCRdb's version includes in-frame clones alone and lacks a portion of them. The data hold tens of thousands of clones, with approximately 80% observed a single time. What was sequenced was peripheral blood. Receptor source: a woman aged 70 to 79 with acute or convalescent COVID-19. Each CDR3 is given with its conserved first and last residue. D genes are given only for firm matches. The size field is filled for only some rows; it gives once, few, many or a size class.

j_call,v_call,d_call,clone_size,cdr3_aa,cdr3_nt
TRBJ1-6,TRBV10-3,TRBD1,-,CAISESPPGQGGYNSPLHF,TGTGCCATCAGTGAGTCGCCGCCGGGACAGGGGGGCTATAATTCACCCCTCCACTTT
TRBJ1-2,TRBV2,-,-,CASSESLGYTF,TGTGCCAGCAGCGAGAGCTTGGGCTACACCTTC
TRBJ1-1,TRBV6-5,-,-,CASTDSTAVAFF,TGTGCCAGCACCGATTCAACAGCCGTAGCTTTCTTT
TRBJ2-5,TRBV5-1,TRBD1,-,CASRPTGVRETQYF,TGCGCCAGCAGACCAACAGGGGTGCGCGAGACCCAGTACTTC
TRBJ1-1,TRBV6-5,TRBD1,-,CASRLNRGRGTEAFF,TGTGCCAGCAGACTAAACAGGGGGCGCGGAACTGAAGCTTTCTTT
TRBJ2-7,TRBV6-5,-,-,CASSYSPGSSYEQYF,TGTGCCAGCAGTTACTCCCCGGGGAGCTCCTACGAGCAGTACTTC
TRBJ2-3,TRBV5-8,TRBD1,-,CASSLLYRGWESTDTQYF,TGTGCCAGCAGCTTGTTGTACAGGGGCTGGGAGAGCACAGATACGCAGTATTTT
TRBJ1-1,TRBV6-5,TRBD1,-,CASSYRTGGTEAFF,TGTGCCAGCAGTTACCGGACAGGGGGCACTGAAGCTTTCTTT
TRBJ1-6,TRBV6-2/TRBV6-3,-,-,CASSARGHGAPLHF,TGTGCCAGCAGTGCCCGGGGACACGGGGCACCCCTCCACTTT
TRBJ1-1,TRBV5-1,-,-,CASSLEGVMNTEAFF,TGCGCCAGCAGCTTGGAGGGAGTCATGAACACTGAAGCTTTCTTT
TRBJ2-4,TRBV11-1,TRBD1,-,CASSLWTGDIQYF,TGTGCCAGCAGCTTATGGACAGGGGACATTCAGTACTTC
TRBJ2-5,TRBV9,-,-,CASSVGGGVETQYF,TGTGCCAGCAGCGTGGGCGGGGGCGTGGAGACCCAGTACTTC
TRBJ2-3,TRBV3-1/TRBV3-2,-,-,CASSPTSTGTHTDTQYF,TGTGCCAGCAGCCCCACCTCAACCGGGACTCACACAGATACGCAGTATTTT
TRBJ1-1,TRBV6-5,-,-,CASSSPGHPNTEAFF,TGTGCCAGCAGTTCTCCGGGACACCCGAACACTGAAGCTTTCTTT
TRBJ2-5,TRBV11-3,-,-,CASRSEGRETQYF,TGTGCCAGCAGATCCGAGGGCCGGGAGACCCAGTACTTC
TRBJ2-5,TRBV29-1,-,-,CSVVDWGYQETQYF,TGCAGCGTTGTCGACTGGGGCTACCAAGAGACCCAGTACTTC
TRBJ1-3,TRBV5-1,-,once,CASSLERGGSGNTIYF,TGCGCCAGCAGCTTGGAGAGGGGGGGCTCTGGAAACACCATATATTTT
TRBJ1-1,TRBV19,TRBD1,-,CASSLTGWDTEAFF,TGTGCCAGTAGCTTGACAGGGTGGGACACTGAAGCTTTCTTT
TRBJ1-1,TRBV7-6,TRBD1,once,CASSLAKGALGTEAFF,TGTGCCAGCAGCTTAGCGAAGGGGGCCCTCGGGACTGAAGCTTTCTTT
TRBJ2-1,TRBV7-3,TRBD2,-,CASSLNSLAGGPSSYNEQFF,TGTGCCAGCAGCTTAAATTCCCTAGCGGGGGGACCCAGCTCCTACAATGAGCAGTTCTTC
TRBJ1-2,TRBV29-1,-,-,CSVGRGGAYGYTF,TGCAGCGTTGGACGAGGGGGAGCGTATGGCTACACCTTC
TRBJ2-7,TRBV19,-,-,CASSIEGGEQYF,TGTGCCAGTAGTATAGAAGGGGGAGAGCAGTACTTC